Presented here are 25 T cell receptor beta chains from one specimen sequenced in a study of cytomegalovirus exposure and HLA in healthy donors. The PCR used 60 Vbeta and 13 Jbeta primers. The protocol was immunoSEQ multiplex PCR, while the TCRdb copy is restricted to in-frame clones and leaves out a portion. The data contain 120,000 to 150,000 clones, about 80% of them singletons. The sequenced sample was PBMCs. These receptors were taken from a woman aged 40 to 50 in good health and CMV-seronegative.

This sequence joins TRBV25-1 and TRBJ2-1, with a tentative D call TRBD2 (6 bases). The CDR3 has 16 residues. V was trimmed by 2 bases and J by 4 bases, leaving 15 bases between them. Per the germline V gene, CDR1 is MGHDK and CDR2 is SYGVNS. The CDR3 bases are TGTGCCAGCAGTGAACTCCCGCGGGGCGATTACAATGAGCAGTTCTTC. Translation gives CASSELPRGDYNEQFF.

The chain employs TRBV2 and TRBJ1-1, with a tentative D call TRBD1 (5 bases). This CDR3 comprises 15 residues. Trimming left V 6 bases short and J 0 bases short, with 14 bases between. The germline V gene encodes CDR1 SNHLY and CDR2 FYNNEI. CDR3 in DNA: TGTGCCAGCAGCGGGGAGTGGGGGGTGAACACTGAAGCTTTCTTT. Translating it yields CASSGEWGVNTEAFF.

V gene TRBV28 combines with J gene TRBJ2-7; TRBD1 matches at 7 bases. Looked up from germline, CDR1 is MDHEN and CDR2 is SYDVKM. The CDR3 has 14 amino acids. Losses at the gene ends were 3 bases for V and 5 bases for J; bases not matched to a gene: 7. DNA for the CDR3: TGTGCCAGCAGTTTCTCAGGGGGTATGGACGAGCAGTACTTC. Its translation: CASSFSGGMDEQYF.

This sequence joins TRBV28 and TRBJ1-6, with a possible D match to TRBD1 (6 bases). The germline CDR1 and CDR2 sequences are MDHEN and SYDVKM. The length of the CDR3 is 14 residues. V lost 7 bases and J lost 9, with 16 bases in between. The CDR3 protein is CASTPGGLFSPLHF. CDR3 sequence (DNA): TGTGCCAGCACTCCCGGGGGGCTTTTTTCACCCCTCCACTTT.

This clone has a single count. V gene TRBV14 combines with J gene TRBJ2-2; D is possibly TRBD1 (6 bases). The germline CDR1 and CDR2 sequences are SGHDN and FVKESK. This CDR3 is built from 15 residues. V shed 6 bases and J shed 6 bases, with 17 bases lying between them. The CDR3 region has the DNA TGTGCCAGCAGTCTCCCCCACAGGGTTGCCGGGGAGCTGTTTTTT. It translates to CASSLPHRVAGELFF.

The V and J genes are TRBV4-2 and TRBJ1-3; no reliable D call. Per germline, CDR1 LGHNA and CDR2 YNFKEQ. Trimming left V 0 bases short and J 3 bases short, with 18 bases between. CDR3 length: 18 residues. The CDR3 is CASSQEGGSLYDGNTIYF. The CDR3 coding sequence is TGTGCCAGCAGCCAAGAAGGTGGGAGCCTGTACGATGGAAACACCATATATTTT.

The chain links TRBV7-6 to TRBJ2-3, with TRBD2 identical over 8 bases. With V trimmed by 3 bases and J by 5 bases, 7 bases remained unmatched. This CDR3 has 15 residues. CDR1 is SGHVS and CDR2 is FNYEAQ in the germline V gene. For the CDR3, the DNA is TGTGCCAGCAGCTTGTCGGGAGGGCCGAGAGATACGCAGTATTTT. It translates to CASSLSGGPRDTQYF.

Of note for this clone: This is likely a read error, given that the CDR3 carries no conserved phenylalanine or tryptophan at its end. The chain is built from TRBV7-9 and TRBJ1-2; D gene ambiguous. CDR3 size: 16 residues. The ends were cut back, 4 bases at V and 0 bases at J, with 15 bases in the middle. Germline values: CDR1 SEHNR, CDR2 FQNEAQ (reference sequence). The CDR3: CASSSPGEKANYGYTL. CDR3 bases: TGTGCCAGCAGCTCCCCGGGTGAGAAAGCTAACTATGGCTACACCCTC.

The chain employs TRBV5-5 and TRBJ2-5, with D perhaps TRBD1 (5 bases). V was shortened by 4 bases and J by 0 bases, with 19 bases between the two germline ends. CDR1 and CDR2 from the germline V gene are SGHKS and YYEKEE (reference sequence). There are 17 residues in the CDR3. The CDR3 loop reads CASSPLGAETNQETQYF. Written as DNA, the CDR3 is TGTGCCAGCAGCCCCTTAGGGGCGGAGACCAACCAAGAGACCCAGTACTTC.

The rearrangement links TRBV6-5 to TRBJ2-7; 9 bases fit TRBD1. The CDR3 has 14 amino acids. Germline V CDR1 and CDR2: MNHEY, SVGAGI. The V gene end was trimmed by 5 bases and the J gene end by 2 bases; junction bases not matched to a gene: 4. CDR3 region: CASSIGDRAYEQYF. DNA of the CDR3: TGTGCCAGCAGTATCGGGGACAGGGCCTACGAGCAGTACTTC.

V usage is TRBV7-2 and J usage is TRBJ2-2; D is uncertain. The V gene lost 2 bases and the J gene lost 1 base, with 8 bases spanning the gap. CDR1 is SGHTA, CDR2 FQGNSA, per germline. The CDR3 runs to 15 residues. The chain's CDR3 is CASSLNNRNTGELFF. The CDR3 DNA reads TGTGCCAGCAGCTTAAATAACAGGAACACCGGGGAGCTGTTTTTT.

This chain's CDR3 is CSVGRQGETQYF. For the CDR3, the DNA is TGCAGCGTGGGGAGACAGGGAGAGACCCAGTACTTC. The chain couples TRBV29-1 to TRBJ2-5; 7 positions match TRBD1. Looked up from germline, CDR1 is SQVTM and CDR2 is ANQGSEA. This CDR3 has 12 amino acids. The V gene end was trimmed by 6 bases and the J gene end by 4 bases; junction bases not matched to a gene: 5.

This chain connects TRBV2 to TRBJ1-1; no clear D. Germline V gene lookup returns CDR1 SNHLY and CDR2 FYNNEI. The CDR3 has 13 amino acids. V dropped 8 bases and J dropped 3 bases, with 13 bases sitting between them. The CDR3 DNA is TGTGCCAGCCTACGACTTGTGGACACTGAAGCTTTCTTT. It yields the protein CASLRLVDTEAFF. Supplemented by reference TRBV2 and TRBJ1-1, the full variable domain reads EPEVTQTPSHQVTQMGQEVILRCVPISNHLYFYWYRQILGQKVEFLVSFYNNEISEKSEIFDDQFSVERPDGSNFTLKIRSTKLEDSAMYFCASLRLVDTEAFFGQGTRLTVV.

This clone was counted a few times. The rearrangement uses TRBV11-2 and TRBJ2-7; 9 bases agree with TRBD1. V was pared by 4 bases and J by 5 bases, with 0 bases of the junction left unmatched. This CDR3 region has 12 residues. Germline CDR1 is SGHAT and CDR2 is FQNNGV. In nucleotides, the CDR3 is TGTGCCAGCAGCTGGACAGGGGACGAGCAGTACTTC. Protein: CASSWTGDEQYF.

The J gene is TRBJ2-1, the V gene TRBV7-2; no clear D gene. The V end was cut by 1 base, the J end by 4 bases, with 11 bases between. The germline V gene has CDR1 SGHTA and CDR2 FQGNSA. This CDR3 region has 15 residues. In DNA form, the CDR3 reads TGTGCCAGCAGCTTAGATTCGCGGCCGTACAATGAGCAGTTCTTC. It encodes CASSLDSRPYNEQFF.

The gene calls are TRBV7-2 and TRBJ1-2, with D tentatively TRBD1 (6 bases). The CDR3 contains 16 residues. Trimming took off 0 bases at V and 4 bases at J, with 15 bases between the two ends. CDR1 SGHTA and CDR2 FQGNSA come from the germline V gene. The CDR3 here is CASSLALRTAAYGYTF. The CDR3 region has the DNA TGTGCCAGCAGCTTAGCGCTGAGGACAGCCGCCTATGGCTACACCTTC. Full variable domain (missing parts from reference TRBV7-2 and TRBJ1-2): GAGVSQSPSNKVTEKGKDVELRCDPISGHTALYWYRQSLGQGLEFLIYFQGNSAPDKSGLPSDRFSAERTGGSVSTLTIQRTQQEDSAVYLCASSLALRTAAYGYTFGSGTRLTVV.

V is TRBV5-4 and J is TRBJ2-7, with 7 bases that match TRBD1. The CDR3 contains 15 residues. Unmatched junction bases numbered 7, after V lost 3 bases and J lost 1 base. Germline-derived CDR1 and CDR2 are SGHNT and YYREEE (reference sequence). The CDR3 DNA follows: TGTGCCAGCAGCTCACAGGGGACAGAATCCTACGAGCAGTACTTC. Residues: CASSSQGTESYEQYF.

For this clone: At one end, the junction sequence differs from germline, possibly due to a read error. The chain recombines TRBV7-9 with TRBJ2-3; possible D gene TRBD1, 6 bases. CDR3 length: 13 residues. Looked up from germline, CDR1 is SEHNR and CDR2 is FQNEAQ (reference sequence). CDR3 amino acids: CASSLDPTGTQYF. The CDR3 DNA sequence: TGTGCCAGCAGCTTAGACCCGACAGGTACGCAGTATTTT. The full variable domain, rest sourced from reference TRBV7-9 and TRBJ2-3, is DTGVSQNPRHKITKRGQNVTFRCDPISEHNRLYWYRQTLGQGPEFLTYFQNEAQLEKSRLLSDRFSAERPKGSFSTLEIQRTEQGDSAMYLCASSLDPTGTQYFGPGTRLTVL.

The chain recombines TRBV28 with TRBJ1-5; D not certain. There are 15 residues in the CDR3. Germline V gene sequence: CDR1 MDHEN, CDR2 SYDVKM. Trimming removed 2 bases from V and 5 bases from J, with 13 bases in between. The CDR3 bases are TGTGCCAGCAGTTTAATTTCCGGGTTTCATCAGCCCCAGCATTTT. As protein: CASSLISGFHQPQHF.

V is TRBV9 and J is TRBJ2-3, with TRBD1 as a possible D gene (7 bases). This CDR3 is 17 amino acids long. The V and J ends lost 0 bases and 2 bases respectively, with 16 bases between them. Germline V gives CDR1 SGDLS, CDR2 YYNGEE. CDR3: CASSVDLARGATDTQYF. The CDR3 DNA sequence: TGTGCCAGCAGCGTAGATTTGGCCAGGGGGGCCACAGATACGCAGTATTTT.

The chain carries TRBV5-4 and TRBJ2-3; the D is unclear. CDR3 length equals 14 residues. V lost 0 bases and J lost 6, with 11 bases in between. Germline V gene data show CDR1 as SGHNT and CDR2 as YYREEE (reference sequence). The CDR3 reads CASSLGDFRDTQYF. The CDR3 region has the DNA TGTGCCAGCAGCTTGGGTGACTTTCGCGATACGCAGTATTTT.

As regards this clone: Other DNA sequences in the sample encode the same CDR3. The chain's CDR3 is CASSRQGRVDGYTF. CDR3 coding DNA: TGTGCCAGCAGTAGGCAGGGTCGGGTTGATGGCTACACCTTC. The chain links TRBV6-6 to TRBJ1-2, with D perhaps TRBD1 (5 bases). CDR1 and CDR2 (germline): MNHNY, SVGAGI (reference sequence). CDR3 length: 14 amino acids. Trimming cost V 5 bases and J 6 bases, with 16 bases left between them.

This clone was recorded only once. The gene calls are TRBV5-1 and TRBJ1-6; 9 bases align to TRBD1. Trimming cost V 4 bases and J 9 bases; bases outside gene matches: 5. In germline, CDR1 is SGHRS, CDR2 YFSETQ. The CDR3 runs 14 residues. The CDR3, as DNA: TGCGCCAGCAGCCCGGACAGGGGTGGTTCACCCCTCCACTTT. It yields the protein CASSPDRGGSPLHF.

V usage is TRBV11-3 and J usage is TRBJ2-1, with 16 bases aligning to TRBD2. With V trimmed by 5 bases and J by 2 bases, 12 bases remained unmatched. There are 20 residues in the CDR3. Germline loops: CDR1 SGHNT, CDR2 YENEEA. CDR3 amino acids: CASSRDGGLAGGGAYNEQFF. Here the CDR3 DNA reads TGTGCCAGCAGCCGAGATGGGGGACTAGCGGGAGGGGGGGCCTACAATGAGCAGTTCTTC.

The chain carries TRBV15 and TRBJ2-5; 8 bases line up with TRBD2. This CDR3 is 16 amino acids long. Per the germline V gene, CDR1 is LNHNV and CDR2 is YYDKDF (reference sequence). Unmatched junction bases numbered 8, after V lost 0 bases and J lost 5 bases. In DNA form, the CDR3 reads TGTGCCACCAGCAGAGATTACTTTACGGGAGGGGAGACCCAGTACTTC. Translating it yields CATSRDYFTGGETQYF.